Judged by frequency, the clone carrying this T cell receptor beta chain is medium-sized. TCRdb's table, derived via immunoSEQ multiplex PCR, lists solely in-frame clones and lacks some. The repertoire table contains 2,500 to 3,000 clones. Each patient with active arthritis gave synovial fluid along with matched peripheral blood. These data belong to a study of synovial regulatory T cells in juvenile arthritis. Germline lookup yields CDR1 DFQATT and CDR2 SNEGSKA (reference sequence). There are 11 residues in the CDR3. No DNA sequence was recorded. Sequenced material: Treg cells from the synovium. The receptor's source is a donor between 2 and 29 years old with juvenile idiopathic arthritis. The rearrangement links TRBV20-1 to TRBJ1-1. The CDR3 sequence is CSARKVTEAFF.